These 12 T cell receptor beta chains came from one sample sequenced in a study of beta chain features in type 1 diabetes. Study-level results: Within each of all four CD4+ subsets, Type 1 diabetes patients had TCRB CDR3s that were moderately but significantly shorter.

As every portion of the isolated RNA was reverse transcribed, the sequencing read expressed TCRB transcripts. The table came from immunoSEQ multiplex PCR; TCRdb's copy has only in-frame clones and leaves some out. The sample carries 640,000 or so clones, roughly 13% recorded once. These receptors lack a known antigen. The specimen sequenced was naive CD4+ T cells from blood. Receptor source: a man between 18 and 35 years old with type 1 diabetes.

This clone was found a few times. The chain carries TRBV6-5 and TRBJ1-5, with 7 bases lining up with TRBD1. V lost 2 bases and J lost 5; bases outside the gene matches: 6. CDR1 is MNHEY, CDR2 SVGAGI, per germline. The CDR3 contains 15 residues. The CDR3 bases are TGTGCCAGCAGTTACCGGGGTACAGGGGATCAGCCCCAGCATTTT. Its protein product is CASSYRGTGDQPQHF.

This clone appeared a few times. This chain links TRBV29-1 with TRBJ1-1; 9 bases map to TRBD1. In germline, CDR1 is SQVTM, CDR2 ANQGSEA. The CDR3 is 17 amino acids. V dropped 1 base and J dropped 6; count of bases not matched to a gene: 15. CDR3 amino acids: CSVEGQDRGAGMAEAFF. The CDR3 DNA is TGCAGCGTTGAAGGACAGGACAGGGGAGCCGGAATGGCTGAAGCTTTCTTT. The variable domain in full, completed from reference TRBV29-1 and TRBJ1-1, reads SAVISQKPSRDICQRGTSLTIQCQVDSQVTMMFWYRQQPGQSLTLIATANQGSEATYESGFVIDKFPISRPNLTFSTLTVSNMSPEDSSIYLCSVEGQDRGAGMAEAFFGQGTRLTVV.

This clone was detected only a few times. The chain carries TRBV30 and TRBJ1-2, with 7 bases lining up with TRBD1. Germline CDR1 GTSNPN, CDR2 SVGIG (reference sequence). The CDR3 is 14 residues long. V shed 1 base, J shed 4 bases, and the junction held 6 bases outside the gene matches. The CDR3 region has the DNA TGTGCCTGGAGTGAACAGACAGGGATCTATGGCTACACCTTC. Amino acid sequence: CAWSEQTGIYGYTF.

This chain joins TRBV23-1 and TRBJ2-5; no definite D call. TRBV23-1 is marked as an open reading frame, function uncertain. CDR3 size: 16 residues. V shed 7 bases and J shed 1 base, with 19 bases lying between them. The CDR3 here is CASNIEVTDPQETQYF. For the CDR3, the DNA is TGCGCCAGCAATATCGAGGTGACTGACCCCCAAGAGACCCAGTACTTC.

The chain has TRBV19 and TRBJ1-2, with a possible D match to TRBD1 (5 bases). Germline V gives CDR1 LNHDA, CDR2 SQIVND (reference sequence). CDR3 length equals 15 residues. The V and J ends lost 4 bases and 4 bases respectively, with 16 bases between them. CDR3 DNA sequence: TGTGCCAGTAGTACTCAATACAGGCCTTCCTATGGCTACACCTTC. Its protein product is CASSTQYRPSYGYTF.

The chain carries TRBV30 and TRBJ2-5; unclear D gene. V dropped 0 bases and J dropped 4 bases, with 9 bases sitting between them. The CDR3 is 13 amino acids. The V gene's germline CDR1 is GTSNPN and CDR2 SVGIG (reference sequence). CDR3 nucleotide sequence: TGTGCCTGGAGTGTTCGCCATCGAGAGACCCAGTACTTC. Amino acid sequence: CAWSVRHRETQYF.

In this sample, this clone turned up a few times. As DNA, the CDR3 is TGTGCCTGGGCAGGACAGGGAGGAGCTCAGCCCCAGCATTTT. This codes for CAWAGQGGAQPQHF. The V gene is TRBV30, the J gene TRBJ1-5; TRBD1 agrees at 8 bases. The CDR3 runs to 14 residues. Germline CDR1 GTSNPN, CDR2 SVGIG (reference sequence). After removal of 5 bases from V and 6 bases from J, the junction contained 9 bases not matched to a gene.

This clone was recorded a few times. The chain recombines TRBV7-9 with TRBJ2-7, with no clear D. Trimming took 8 bases from V and 2 from J, leaving 22 bases between them. This CDR3 has 16 residues. The germline CDR1 and CDR2 sequences are SEHNR and FQNEAQ (reference sequence). The CDR3 loop reads CASEPLLSADPYEQYF. CDR3 bases: TGTGCCAGCGAACCCCTCCTCTCGGCGGACCCCTACGAGCAGTACTTC.

This clone was counted only a few times. The chain links TRBV5-1 to TRBJ2-2, with D maybe TRBD1 (6 bases). Per the germline V gene, CDR1 is SGHRS and CDR2 is YFSETQ. The CDR3 has 16 amino acids. Trimming stripped 3 bases from V and 3 bases from J, with 15 bases between. The CDR3 coding sequence is TGCGCCAGCAGCTATACTGTGACAGGAGACACCGGGGAGCTGTTTTTT. This sequence encodes CASSYTVTGDTGELFF.

In its sample, this clone was seen a few times. The chain uses TRBV2 and TRBJ1-1, with no clear D. The CDR3 length is 14 residues. V gave up 0 bases and J gave up 3 bases, with 8 bases separating them. Germline lookup yields CDR1 SNHLY and CDR2 FYNNEI. Written as DNA, the CDR3 is TGTGCCAGCAGTGAAGCTTACGGAGACACTGAAGCTTTCTTT. Protein product: CASSEAYGDTEAFF. The full variable domain, with the rest looked up from reference TRBV2 and TRBJ1-1, is EPEVTQTPSHQVTQMGQEVILRCVPISNHLYFYWYRQILGQKVEFLVSFYNNEISEKSEIFDDQFSVERPDGSNFTLKIRSTKLEDSAMYFCASSEAYGDTEAFFGQGTRLTVV.

V is TRBV30 and J is TRBJ1-5, with D hard to call. The V and J ends lost 5 bases and 6 bases respectively, with 14 bases between them. CDR1 and CDR2 from the germline V gene are GTSNPN and SVGIG (reference sequence). This CDR3 has 13 residues. The chain's CDR3 is CAWDLSGVQPQHF. CDR3 bases: TGTGCCTGGGACCTATCAGGCGTTCAGCCCCAGCATTTT.

The genes are TRBV19 and TRBJ1-1; 10 bases agree with TRBD1. V lost 4 bases, J lost 5 bases, and 4 bases stayed unmatched. CDR3 size: 14 residues. Per the germline V gene, CDR1 is LNHDA and CDR2 is SQIVND (reference sequence). The CDR3 loop reads CASSNLGQGTEAFF. In DNA form, the CDR3 reads TGTGCCAGTAGTAACCTGGGACAGGGGACTGAAGCTTTCTTT.